One sample yielded the 26 T cell receptor beta chains listed below, sequenced in a study of blood T cell repertoires in COVID-19. Assay used: immunoSEQ multiplex PCR; TCRdb lists only in-frame clones, some missing. The table includes fewer than 250,000 clones, approximately 88% detected once. The source material was peripheral blood. All receptors come from a man between 60 and 75 years old who had recovered from COVID-19.

The chain recombines TRBV19 with TRBJ1-5; TRBD1 is a possible D gene (6 bases). This CDR3 is 15 amino acids long. V was shortened by 7 bases and J by 0 bases, with 13 bases between the two germline ends. Per germline, CDR1 LNHDA and CDR2 SQIVND (reference sequence). This CDR3 reads CASKTGSYSNQPQHF. CDR3 in DNA: TGTGCCAGTAAAACAGGGAGTTATAGCAATCAGCCCCAGCATTTT.

The V call is TRBV2, the J call TRBJ1-2; 10 bases are a match to TRBD1. Germline assignment: CDR1 SNHLY and CDR2 FYNNEI. V gave up 7 bases and J gave up 4 bases; unmatched junction bases: 6. This CDR3 spans 14 amino acids. The CDR3 sequence: CASTPTGGFYGYTF. DNA for the CDR3: TGTGCCAGCACGCCGACAGGGGGCTTCTATGGCTACACCTTC.

This clone was recorded a few times. The rearrangement uses TRBV19 and TRBJ1-1, with a tentative D call TRBD1 (6 bases). V dropped 7 bases and J dropped 4 bases, with 16 bases sitting between them. The CDR3 is 14 amino acids. Germline CDR1 LNHDA, CDR2 SQIVND (reference sequence). CDR3 amino acids: CASTRQGFATEAFF. CDR3 coding DNA: TGTGCCAGTACCCGTCAGGGGTTCGCCACTGAAGCTTTCTTT.

The gene calls are TRBV18 and TRBJ1-3, with D maybe TRBD1 (6 bases). Per germline, CDR1 KGHSH and CDR2 LQKENI. The CDR3 runs 14 residues. Trimming removed 4 bases at V and 0 bases at J, with 7 bases between. In DNA form, the CDR3 reads TGTGCCAGCTCACGGGACAACTCTGGAAACACCATATATTTT. Encoded protein: CASSRDNSGNTIYF.

This clone has only a few counts. The V and J genes are TRBV4-1 and TRBJ2-1; 11 positions match TRBD2. The CDR3 sequence is 17 residues long. The V gene's germline CDR1 is MGHRA and CDR2 YSYEKL. Trimming at V came to 6 bases and at J to 6 bases, leaving 13 bases not matched to a gene. CDR3 loop: CASSSRFFSGGANEQFF. CDR3 DNA: TGCGCCAGCAGTTCAAGATTCTTTAGCGGGGGGGCCAATGAGCAGTTCTTC.

The J gene is TRBJ2-5, the V gene TRBV5-1; D ambiguous. This CDR3 is built from 13 residues. The V end lost 4 bases, the J end lost 4 bases, and 11 bases lay between the germline ends. Germline V gene data show CDR1 as SGHRS and CDR2 as YFSETQ. The CDR3 sequence is CASSNLELETQYF. The CDR3 nucleotides are TGCGCCAGCAGCAACCTGGAGCTAGAGACCCAGTACTTC.

This clone showed up just a few times. The chain recombines TRBV20-1 with TRBJ1-1; D gene uncertain. V lost 3 bases, J lost 3 bases, and 8 bases lay in between. Per germline, CDR1 DFQATT and CDR2 SNEGSKA (reference sequence). The CDR3 length is 12 residues. CDR3 DNA: TGCAGTGCTAGTCACCCGGACACTGAAGCTTTCTTT. Its protein product is CSASHPDTEAFF.

The V call is TRBV5-4, the J call TRBJ2-7; D might be TRBD1 (6 bases). Trimming pared 9 bases from V and 2 bases from J, leaving 12 bases between. This CDR3 region has 12 residues. CDR1 and CDR2 (germline): SGHNT, YYREEE (reference sequence). The CDR3 nucleotides read TGTGCCACTAAACAGGGAACCTACGAGCAGTACTTC. The encoded protein is CATKQGTYEQYF.

This clone was seen more than once but under ten times. The same CDR3 also results from other DNA sequences found in this sample. The gene calls are TRBV29-1 and TRBJ1-1; weak D call: TRBD1 (5 bases). Trimming shortened V by 6 bases and J by 4 bases, and 9 bases separated the two germline ends. Germline V CDR1 and CDR2: SQVTM, ANQGSEA. This CDR3 region has 11 residues. The CDR3 loop is CSVDRGTEAFF. The CDR3, as DNA: TGCAGCGTAGATAGGGGCACTGAAGCTTTCTTT.

The V and J genes are TRBV28 and TRBJ1-5, with D unresolved. Germline values: CDR1 MDHEN, CDR2 SYDVKM. This CDR3 spans 13 amino acids. V was trimmed by 6 bases and J by 9 bases, leaving 15 bases between them. The CDR3 DNA reads as TGTGCCAGCAGACGCACAGAAATCCCGCCCCAGCATTTT. Translated: CASRRTEIPPQHF.

J is TRBJ1-5 and V is TRBV19, with 7 bases aligning to TRBD1. J lost 1 base, V lost 11 bases, and 11 bases had no gene match. Germline values: CDR1 LNHDA, CDR2 SQIVND (reference sequence). The length of the CDR3 is 15 residues. The CDR3 coding sequence is TGTGCCTCACAAGAGGGGGCTCGCAGCAATCAGCCCCAGCATTTT. Translated: CASQEGARSNQPQHF.

This chain links TRBV19 with TRBJ2-7; tentative D call: TRBD1 (7 bases). This CDR3 region has 15 residues. Germline lookup yields CDR1 LNHDA and CDR2 SQIVND (reference sequence). V was shortened by 2 bases and J by 6 bases, with 17 bases between the two germline ends. In DNA, the CDR3 is TGTGCCAGTAGTATACGGGCTGGGCAGGGGGGCGAGCAGTACTTC. This encodes CASSIRAGQGGEQYF.

The gene calls are TRBV10-1 and TRBJ2-6; possible D gene TRBD2, 6 bases. Germline CDR1 reads WNHNN; CDR2 reads SYGVQD (reference sequence). This CDR3 is built from 20 residues. V gave up 2 bases and J gave up 3 bases, with 23 bases separating them. The CDR3 reads CASSEADSVGLKYGANVLTF. The DNA for the CDR3 is TGCGCCAGCAGTGAGGCAGACAGCGTCGGACTAAAGTATGGGGCCAACGTCCTGACTTTC.

V usage is TRBV9 and J usage is TRBJ2-7; 11 bases align to TRBD2. Germline V CDR1 and CDR2: SGDLS, YYNGEE. V was pared by 2 bases and J by 0 bases, with 7 bases of the junction left unmatched. This CDR3 is 17 amino acids long. The CDR3 spells CASSVTSGTPTSYEQYF. CDR3 coding DNA: TGTGCCAGCAGCGTGACTAGCGGGACCCCCACCTCCTACGAGCAGTACTTC. Complete variable domain (other parts from reference TRBV9 and TRBJ2-7): DSGVTQTPKHLITATGQRVTLRCSPRSGDLSVYWYQQSLDQGLQFLIQYYNGEERAKGNILERFSAQQFPDLHSELNLSSLELGDSALYFCASSVTSGTPTSYEQYFGPGTRLTVT.

The chain employs TRBV5-1 and TRBJ2-1; D perhaps matches TRBD2 (6 bases). Germline V gene data show CDR1 as SGHRS and CDR2 as YFSETQ. V was pared by 1 base and J by 0 bases, with 11 bases between. The CDR3 contains 16 residues. The chain's CDR3 is CASSLFGGGSYNEQFF. The CDR3 nucleotides read TGCGCCAGCAGCTTGTTTGGGGGAGGCTCCTACAATGAGCAGTTCTTC.

Written as DNA, the CDR3 is TGTGCCAGCAGCGTGACAGGATTAGCCCTCTCTGGAAACACCATATATTTT. Its translation is CASSVTGLALSGNTIYF. The chain is built from TRBV5-4 and TRBJ1-3; tentatively, D is TRBD1 (6 bases). The ends were cut back, 4 bases at V and 0 bases at J, with 17 bases in the middle. The germline CDR1 and CDR2 sequences are SGHNT and YYREEE (reference sequence). The CDR3 covers 17 residues.

The V gene is TRBV27, the J gene TRBJ2-7, with TRBD1 matching over 8 bases. Trimming removed 2 bases from V and 5 bases from J; junction bases left unmatched: 2. The CDR3 covers 13 residues. The germline CDR1 and CDR2 sequences are MNHEY and SMNVEV (reference sequence). CDR3 sequence reads: CASSLQGAHEQYF. CDR3 nucleotide sequence: TGTGCCAGCAGTTTACAGGGGGCTCACGAGCAGTACTTC.

The chain uses TRBV5-1 and TRBJ2-3, with TRBD1 matching 7 bases. Germline V gene data show CDR1 as SGHRS and CDR2 as YFSETQ. The CDR3 has 17 amino acids. Trimming took 3 bases from V and 0 from J; bases not matched to a gene: 10. The DNA for the CDR3 is TGCGCCAGCAGCTCCTTGAAACTGACAGGGAGCACAGATACGCAGTATTTT. Translated: CASSSLKLTGSTDTQYF.

J is TRBJ2-1 and V is TRBV5-5; 11 bases are a match to TRBD2. Germline V gene lookup returns CDR1 SGHKS and CDR2 YYEKEE (reference sequence). The CDR3 loop spans 15 amino acids. Unmatched junction bases numbered 4, after V lost 4 bases and J lost 4 bases. This chain's CDR3 is CASSQGLADYNEQFF. As DNA, the CDR3 is TGTGCCAGCAGCCAGGGACTAGCGGATTACAATGAGCAGTTCTTC.

The chain couples TRBV12-3 or TRBV12-4 to TRBJ1-4, with TRBD1 identical over 8 bases. The CDR3 loop spans 13 amino acids. V gave up 3 bases and J gave up 8 bases; unmatched junction bases: 2. CDR3 nucleotides: TGTGCCAGCAGTTTCCAGGGGGCCGAAAAACTGTTTTTT. Protein: CASSFQGAEKLFF.

The chain employs TRBV7-3 and TRBJ2-7, with D maybe TRBD2 (6 bases). The CDR3 spans 15 residues. Germline V gene lookup returns CDR1 SGHTA and CDR2 FQGTGA. Trimming took off 5 bases at V and 3 bases at J, with 17 bases between the two ends. In nucleotides, the CDR3 is TGTGCCAGCAGCCCCCGAGGGGCGGGGTTCTACGAGCAGTACTTC. Translated, it gives CASSPRGAGFYEQYF.

This clone was seen just once. The chain joins TRBV19 to TRBJ1-4; 7 bases line up with TRBD1. The CDR3 spans 17 residues. V gave up 3 bases and J gave up 5 bases; unmatched junction bases: 12. Germline V lookup: CDR1 LNHDA, CDR2 SQIVND (reference sequence). The CDR3 nucleotides read TGTGCCAGTAGTATTTTTAGCCTACAGGGGAGGAATGAAAAACTGTTTTTT. Translation: CASSIFSLQGRNEKLFF.

The CDR3 coding sequence is TGTGCCAGCAGCTTGGGACTATTAAACACCGGGGAGCTGTTTTTT. It translates to CASSLGLLNTGELFF. This sequence joins TRBV5-4 and TRBJ2-2, with a weak D call TRBD2 (5 bases). The V gene lost 0 bases and the J gene lost 2 bases, with 8 bases spanning the gap. The length of the CDR3 is 15 residues. In germline, CDR1 is SGHNT, CDR2 YYREEE (reference sequence).

The V call is TRBV28, the J call TRBJ1-6; D unclear. V was trimmed by 7 bases and J by 6 bases, leaving 10 bases between them. The CDR3 runs 13 residues. Germline loops: CDR1 MDHEN, CDR2 SYDVKM. In DNA, the CDR3 is TGTGCCAGCACCCCCGAGGGTAATTCACCCCTCCACTTT. It is translated as CASTPEGNSPLHF.

The chain has TRBV7-2 and TRBJ2-5, with D uncertain. The CDR3 is 12 amino acids. Between the trimmed V and J ends, which lost 4 bases and 4 bases, there was a span of 7 bases. The germline V gene encodes CDR1 SGHTA and CDR2 FQGNSA. The DNA of the CDR3 is TGTGCCAGCAGCTCCCCCGGAGAGACCCAGTACTTC. Translating gives CASSSPGETQYF.

The V and J genes are TRBV19 and TRBJ1-3, with TRBD1 matching 10 bases. Germline lookup yields CDR1 LNHDA and CDR2 SQIVND (reference sequence). The CDR3 length is 19 residues. The junction had 13 bases not matched to a gene; V was cut back by 5 bases and J by 0 bases. The CDR3 loop is CASSPLRDRGLGSGNTIYF. The CDR3 DNA follows: TGTGCCAGTAGTCCTCTCCGGGACAGGGGCCTCGGCTCTGGAAACACCATATATTTT.